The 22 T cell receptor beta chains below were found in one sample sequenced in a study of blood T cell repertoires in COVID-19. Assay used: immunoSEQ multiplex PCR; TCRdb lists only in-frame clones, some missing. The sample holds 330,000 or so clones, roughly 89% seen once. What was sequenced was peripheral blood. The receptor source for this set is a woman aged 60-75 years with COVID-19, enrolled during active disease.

CDR3 bases: TGTGCCAGCACTGAGAGGACAGGGATAAACACTGAAGCTTTCTTT. Residues: CASTERTGINTEAFF. V usage is TRBV2 and J usage is TRBJ1-1; the match to TRBD1 covers 8 bases. This CDR3 is built from 15 residues. The V and J ends lost 7 bases and 2 bases, in that order; junction bases with no gene match: 9. Germline loops: CDR1 SNHLY, CDR2 FYNNEI.

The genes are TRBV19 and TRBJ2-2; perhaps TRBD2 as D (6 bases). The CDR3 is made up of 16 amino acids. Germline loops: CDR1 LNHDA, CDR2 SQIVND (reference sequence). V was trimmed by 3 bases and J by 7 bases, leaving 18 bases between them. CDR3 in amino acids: CASSIGGSDGGGELFF. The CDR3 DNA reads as TGTGCCAGTAGTATCGGTGGCTCGGACGGGGGCGGGGAGCTGTTTTTT.

For the CDR3, the DNA is TGTGCCAGCTCATTACCGGGGGGGCACCTGGATGGCTACACCTTC. Protein sequence: CASSLPGGHLDGYTF. This chain uses TRBV18 with TRBJ1-2; a possible D gene is TRBD1 (6 bases). The CDR3 covers 15 residues. CDR1 is KGHSH and CDR2 is LQKENI in the germline V gene. Trimming stripped 5 bases from V and 6 bases from J, with 19 bases between.

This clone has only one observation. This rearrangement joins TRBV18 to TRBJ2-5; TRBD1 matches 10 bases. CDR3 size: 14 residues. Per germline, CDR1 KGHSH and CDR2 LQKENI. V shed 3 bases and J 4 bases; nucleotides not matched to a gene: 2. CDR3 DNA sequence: TGTGCCAGCTCACCTGGGACAGGGGCAGAGACCCAGTACTTC. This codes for CASSPGTGAETQYF. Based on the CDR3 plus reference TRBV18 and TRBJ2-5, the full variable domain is NAGVMQNPRHLVRRRGQEARLRCSPMKGHSHVYWYRQLPEEGLKFMVYLQKENIIDESGMPKERFSAEFPKEGPSILRIQQVVRGDSAAYFCASSPGTGAETQYFGPGTRLLVL.

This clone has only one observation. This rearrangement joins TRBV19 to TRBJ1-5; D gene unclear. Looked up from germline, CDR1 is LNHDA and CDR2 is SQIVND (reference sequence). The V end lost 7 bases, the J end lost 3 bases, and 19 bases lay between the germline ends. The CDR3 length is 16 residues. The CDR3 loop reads CASKVIGNAYNQPQHF. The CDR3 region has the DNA TGTGCCAGTAAGGTAATCGGGAATGCCTACAATCAGCCCCAGCATTTT.

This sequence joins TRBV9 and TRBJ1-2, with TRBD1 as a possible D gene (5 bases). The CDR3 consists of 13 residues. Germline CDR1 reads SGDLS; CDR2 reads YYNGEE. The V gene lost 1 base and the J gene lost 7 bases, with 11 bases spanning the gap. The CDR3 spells CASSVIQGGGYTF. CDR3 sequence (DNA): TGTGCCAGCAGCGTAATCCAGGGAGGTGGCTACACCTTC.

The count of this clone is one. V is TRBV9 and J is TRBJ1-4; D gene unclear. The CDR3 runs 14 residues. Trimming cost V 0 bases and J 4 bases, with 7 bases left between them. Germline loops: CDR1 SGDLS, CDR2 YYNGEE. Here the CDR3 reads CASSVEGVNEKLFF. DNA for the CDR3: TGTGCCAGCAGCGTAGAAGGAGTTAATGAAAAACTGTTTTTT.

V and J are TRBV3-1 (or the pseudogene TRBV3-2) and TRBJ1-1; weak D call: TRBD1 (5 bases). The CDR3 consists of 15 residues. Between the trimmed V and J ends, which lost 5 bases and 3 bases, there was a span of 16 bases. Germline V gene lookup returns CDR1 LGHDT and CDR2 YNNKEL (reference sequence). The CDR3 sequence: CASSLTGRGDTEAFF. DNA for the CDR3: TGTGCCAGCAGCTTAACGGGGCGGGGAGACACTGAAGCTTTCTTT.

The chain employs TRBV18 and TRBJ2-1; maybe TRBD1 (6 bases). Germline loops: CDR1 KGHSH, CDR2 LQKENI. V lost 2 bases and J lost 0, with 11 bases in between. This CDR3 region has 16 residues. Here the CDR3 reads CASSPNRVSSYNEQFF. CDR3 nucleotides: TGTGCCAGCTCACCAAACAGGGTGAGCTCCTACAATGAGCAGTTCTTC. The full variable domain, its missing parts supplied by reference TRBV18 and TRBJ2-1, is NAGVMQNPRHLVRRRGQEARLRCSPMKGHSHVYWYRQLPEEGLKFMVYLQKENIIDESGMPKERFSAEFPKEGPSILRIQQVVRGDSAAYFCASSPNRVSSYNEQFFGPGTRLTVL.

The CDR3 DNA reads TGTGCCAGTTCAAGGACAGGGAGGAACACTGAAGCTTTCTTT. Translated: CASSRTGRNTEAFF. The genes are TRBV19 and TRBJ1-1; 8 nucleotides match TRBD1. Per the germline V gene, CDR1 is LNHDA and CDR2 is SQIVND (reference sequence). Unmatched junction bases numbered 6, after V lost 8 bases and J lost 1 base. This CDR3 is 14 amino acids long.

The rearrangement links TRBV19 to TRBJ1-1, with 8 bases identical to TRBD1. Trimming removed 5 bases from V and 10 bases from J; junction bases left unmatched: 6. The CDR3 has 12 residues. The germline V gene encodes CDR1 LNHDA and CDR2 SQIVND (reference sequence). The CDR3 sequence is CASSEIQGGAFF. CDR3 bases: TGTGCCAGTAGTGAGATACAGGGGGGAGCTTTCTTT.

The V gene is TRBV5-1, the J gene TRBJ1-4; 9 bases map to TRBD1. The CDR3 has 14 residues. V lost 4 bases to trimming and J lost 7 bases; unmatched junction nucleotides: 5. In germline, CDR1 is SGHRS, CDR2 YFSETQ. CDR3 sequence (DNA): TGCGCCAGCAGCCCCGGACAGGGGAGTGAAAAACTGTTTTTT. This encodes CASSPGQGSEKLFF. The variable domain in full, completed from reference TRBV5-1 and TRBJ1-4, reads KAGVTQTPRYLIKTRGQQVTLSCSPISGHRSVSWYQQTPGQGLQFLFEYFSETQRNKGNFPGRFSGRQFSNSRSEMNVSTLELGDSALYLCASSPGQGSEKLFFGSGTQLSVL.

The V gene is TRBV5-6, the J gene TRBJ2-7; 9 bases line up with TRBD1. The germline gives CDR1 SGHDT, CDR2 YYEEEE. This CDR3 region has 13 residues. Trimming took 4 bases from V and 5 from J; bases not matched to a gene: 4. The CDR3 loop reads CASSEGQGHEQYF. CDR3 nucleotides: TGTGCCAGCAGCGAGGGACAGGGCCACGAGCAGTACTTC.

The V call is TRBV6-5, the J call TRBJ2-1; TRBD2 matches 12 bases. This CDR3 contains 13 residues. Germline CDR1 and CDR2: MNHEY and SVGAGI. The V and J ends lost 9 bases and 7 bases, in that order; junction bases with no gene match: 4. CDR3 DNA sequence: TGTGCCAGTCTAGCGGGGGGGCAGAATGAGCAGTTCTTC. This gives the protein CASLAGGQNEQFF.

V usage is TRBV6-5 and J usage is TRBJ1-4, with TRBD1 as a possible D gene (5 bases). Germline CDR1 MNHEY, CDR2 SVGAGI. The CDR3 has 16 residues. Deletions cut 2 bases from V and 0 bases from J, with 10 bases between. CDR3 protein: CASSYDSHATNEKLFF. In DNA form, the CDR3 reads TGTGCCAGCAGTTACGACAGCCACGCAACTAATGAAAAACTGTTTTTT.

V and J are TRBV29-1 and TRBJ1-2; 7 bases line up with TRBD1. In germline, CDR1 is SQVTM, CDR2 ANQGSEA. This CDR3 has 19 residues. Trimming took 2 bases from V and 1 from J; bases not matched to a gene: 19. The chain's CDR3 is CSVEPPGVTGWGINYGYTF. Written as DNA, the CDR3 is TGCAGCGTTGAACCCCCAGGGGTGACAGGGTGGGGTATTAACTATGGCTACACCTTC. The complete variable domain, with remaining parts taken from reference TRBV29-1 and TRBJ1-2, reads SAVISQKPSRDICQRGTSLTIQCQVDSQVTMMFWYRQQPGQSLTLIATANQGSEATYESGFVIDKFPISRPNLTFSTLTVSNMSPEDSSIYLCSVEPPGVTGWGINYGYTFGSGTRLTVV.

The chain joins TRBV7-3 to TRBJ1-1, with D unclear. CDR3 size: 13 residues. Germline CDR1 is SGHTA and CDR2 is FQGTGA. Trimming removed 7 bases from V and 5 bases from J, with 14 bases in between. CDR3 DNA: TGTGCCAGCAAGCGGCAGGCGGTAACTGAAGCTTTCTTT. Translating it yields CASKRQAVTEAFF.

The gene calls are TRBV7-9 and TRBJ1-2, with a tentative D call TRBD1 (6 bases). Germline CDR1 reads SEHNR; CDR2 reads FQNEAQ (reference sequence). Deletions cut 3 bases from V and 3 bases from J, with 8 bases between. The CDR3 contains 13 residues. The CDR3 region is CASSFDRYYGYTF. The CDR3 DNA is TGTGCCAGCAGCTTCGACAGGTACTATGGCTACACCTTC.

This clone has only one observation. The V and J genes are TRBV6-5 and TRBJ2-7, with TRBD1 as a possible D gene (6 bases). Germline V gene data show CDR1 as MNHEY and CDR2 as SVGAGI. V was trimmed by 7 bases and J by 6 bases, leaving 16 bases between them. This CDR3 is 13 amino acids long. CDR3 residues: CASTSGTPVEQYF. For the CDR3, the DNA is TGTGCCAGCACCTCCGGGACACCCGTCGAGCAGTACTTC.

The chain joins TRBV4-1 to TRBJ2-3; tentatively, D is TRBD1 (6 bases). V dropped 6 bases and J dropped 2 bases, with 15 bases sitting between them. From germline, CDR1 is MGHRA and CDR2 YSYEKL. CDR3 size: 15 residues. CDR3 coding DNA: TGCGCCAGCAGAGACTCTCGGGACAACACAGATACGCAGTATTTT. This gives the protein CASRDSRDNTDTQYF.

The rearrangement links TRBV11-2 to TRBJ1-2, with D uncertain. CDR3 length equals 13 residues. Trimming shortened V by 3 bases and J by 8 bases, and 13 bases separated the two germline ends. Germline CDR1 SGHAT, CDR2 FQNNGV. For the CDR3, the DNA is TGTGCCAGCAGCTTCGCGACGTGGGAGGGCTACACCTTC. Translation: CASSFATWEGYTF.

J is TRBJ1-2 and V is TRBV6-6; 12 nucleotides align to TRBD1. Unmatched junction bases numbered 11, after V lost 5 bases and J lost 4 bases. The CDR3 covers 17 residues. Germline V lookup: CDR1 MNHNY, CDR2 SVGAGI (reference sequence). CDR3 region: CASSRRGQGASAYGYTF. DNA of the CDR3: TGTGCCAGCAGTCGAAGGGGACAGGGGGCGTCCGCCTATGGCTACACCTTC.